These 14 T cell receptor beta chains were all obtained from the same sample, sequenced in a study of Ad26.COV2.S vaccination and SARS-CoV-2 variants. Method: immunoSEQ multiplex PCR; TCRdb's copy keeps in-frame clones and lacks some. Here the sample spans some 500,000 clones, 89% being singletons. Described treatment: 15 to 20 received Ad26.COV2.S at low or high dose, single or two shots; 5 received placebo; per-sample allocation not given. Specimen acquisition occurred on day 63 following the initial vaccine or placebo injection. Sample: peripheral blood, taken in a trial of Ad26.COV2.S vaccine versus placebo. The receptor set was obtained from a person between 18 and 65 years old who received the Ad26.COV2.S COVID-19 vaccine or a placebo.

The V and J genes are TRBV7-2 and TRBJ2-1, with D unclear. The CDR3 length is 13 residues. The V and J ends lost 5 bases and 10 bases respectively, with 15 bases between them. Germline CDR1 is SGHTA and CDR2 is FQGNSA. The CDR3 loop is CASSLTFSQEQFF. CDR3 bases: TGTGCCAGCAGCCTAACATTCTCTCAGGAGCAGTTCTTC.

The V and J genes are TRBV11-3 and TRBJ2-2, with TRBD2 matching 14 bases. The germline CDR1 and CDR2 sequences are SGHNT and YENEEA. CDR3 length equals 17 residues. The V gene end was trimmed by 6 bases and the J gene end by 5 bases; junction bases not matched to a gene: 8. This CDR3 is CASRRLAGGPGTGELFF. CDR3 nucleotide sequence: TGTGCCAGCAGACGACTAGCGGGAGGGCCGGGGACCGGGGAGCTGTTTTTT.

V usage is TRBV5-1 and J usage is TRBJ1-2; possibly TRBD1 for D (6 bases). With 0 bases removed from V and 5 bases from J, the gap between germline ends came to 11 bases. The length of the CDR3 is 14 residues. Per the germline V gene, CDR1 is SGHRS and CDR2 is YFSETQ. CDR3 protein: CASSLEIQGYGYTF. The DNA for the CDR3 is TGCGCCAGCAGCTTGGAAATACAGGGTTATGGCTACACCTTC. Drawing the rest from reference TRBV5-1 and TRBJ1-2, the complete variable domain is KAGVTQTPRYLIKTRGQQVTLSCSPISGHRSVSWYQQTPGQGLQFLFEYFSETQRNKGNFPGRFSGRQFSNSRSEMNVSTLELGDSALYLCASSLEIQGYGYTFGSGTRLTVV.

The chain links TRBV5-1 to TRBJ2-3; a possible D gene is TRBD1 (6 bases). V was trimmed by 4 bases and J by 4 bases, leaving 16 bases between them. The CDR3 length is 15 residues. Germline CDR1 and CDR2: SGHRS and YFSETQ. CDR3 region: CASSPRLGGPDTQYF. CDR3 nucleotides: TGCGCCAGCAGCCCGCGATTAGGGGGTCCAGATACGCAGTATTTT.

This chain links TRBV6-5 with TRBJ2-5; 8 nucleotides align to TRBD2. This CDR3 region has 15 residues. Germline V lookup: CDR1 MNHEY, CDR2 SVGAGI. J lost 0 bases, V lost 5 bases, and 5 bases had no gene match. The CDR3 region is CASSRTSWNQETQYF. CDR3 DNA: TGTGCCAGCAGTCGGACTAGCTGGAACCAAGAGACCCAGTACTTC.

The sample holds a few counts of this clone. The chain links TRBV5-4 to TRBJ1-2, with D unclear. V gave up 1 base and J gave up 2 bases, with 6 bases separating them. This CDR3 spans 13 amino acids. CDR1 SGHNT and CDR2 YYREEE come from the germline V gene (reference sequence). CDR3 nucleotides: TGTGCCAGCAGCTTGTGGGGAAACTATGGCTACACCTTC. It codes for CASSLWGNYGYTF.

The chain carries TRBV23-1 and TRBJ2-7; possibly TRBD1 for D (6 bases). TRBV23-1 is assigned to the ORF class and has an uncertain function. The V end was cut by 0 bases, the J end by 3 bases, with 9 bases between. CDR3 size: 14 residues. CDR3 nucleotides: TGCGCCAGCAGTCAATCGAACAGGGTCTACGAGCAGTACGTC. It is translated as CASSQSNRVYEQYV.

The V call is TRBV19, the J call TRBJ2-5; TRBD2 agrees at 8 bases. Germline trimming cut 6 bases from V and 1 base from J; bases unmatched to any gene: 4. The germline V gene encodes CDR1 LNHDA and CDR2 SQIVND (reference sequence). The CDR3 loop spans 14 amino acids. The chain's CDR3 is CASSQLAAQETQYF. CDR3 nucleotide sequence: TGTGCCAGTAGCCAACTAGCGGCCCAAGAGACCCAGTACTTC.

The gene calls are TRBV7-2 and TRBJ1-3; D uncertain. This CDR3 spans 12 amino acids. V was trimmed by 3 bases and J by 4 bases, leaving 4 bases between them. Germline CDR1 and CDR2: SGHTA and FQGNSA. In DNA form, the CDR3 reads TGTGCCAGCAGCTTCGGGGGAAACACCATATATTTT. Protein: CASSFGGNTIYF.

The V and J genes are TRBV5-1 and TRBJ1-2, with D possibly being TRBD1 (5 bases). The CDR3 spans 18 residues. Germline V gives CDR1 SGHRS, CDR2 YFSETQ. The V and J ends lost 0 bases and 5 bases respectively, with 23 bases between them. The CDR3 coding sequence is TGCGCCAGCAGCTTGGAAGGGCAGCAGGGAAGGGGCCTTTATGGCTACACCTTC. Translating gives CASSLEGQQGRGLYGYTF.

This clone was found a few times. This chain uses TRBV10-3 with TRBJ1-5, with 9 nucleotides matching TRBD1. V lost 4 bases to trimming and J lost 2 bases; unmatched junction nucleotides: 0. The germline V gene has CDR1 ENHRY and CDR2 SYGVKD. The length of the CDR3 is 14 residues. This CDR3 reads CAISGTGGNQPQHF. CDR3 sequence (DNA): TGTGCCATCAGTGGGACAGGGGGCAATCAGCCCCAGCATTTT.

This clone was seen a single time. This chain connects TRBV5-8 to TRBJ1-2, with D unresolved. Per germline, CDR1 SGHTS and CDR2 YDEGEE. The CDR3 runs 13 residues. The V end was cut by 8 bases, the J end by 4 bases, with 15 bases between. CDR3 bases: TGTGCCAGTCTTCTTTTCGGTGCCTATGGCTACACCTTC. Its translation: CASLLFGAYGYTF.

The rearrangement links TRBV11-2 to TRBJ1-6; no clear D gene. Trimming removed 1 base at V and 0 bases at J, with 10 bases between. CDR3 size: 17 residues. CDR1 is SGHAT, CDR2 FQNNGV, per germline. The CDR3 nucleotides read TGTGCCAGCAGCTTAGTCCCATCGAGCTCCTATAATTCACCCCTCCACTTT. Its translation: CASSLVPSSSYNSPLHF.

The genes are TRBV20-1 and TRBJ2-2, with TRBD2 matching over 8 bases. Unmatched junction bases numbered 5, after V lost 3 bases and J lost 2 bases. The CDR3 runs to 15 residues. The V gene's germline CDR1 is DFQATT and CDR2 SNEGSKA (reference sequence). In DNA, the CDR3 is TGCAGTGCTAGTGCACTAGCGGTCAACACCGGGGAGCTGTTTTTT. Protein: CSASALAVNTGELFF.